The clone carrying this TCR beta chain was observed a few times. Its antigen is as yet unknown. This entry belongs to a study of post-analysis software for immune sequencing data. General study findings and limits: Multiple sclerosis patients showed significantly lower normalized Chao1 diversity than controls did. Elevated frequency relative to controls characterized several TRBV segments in patients, TRBV5-6, TRBV5-1 and TRBV20-1 among them.

In germline, CDR1 is SQVTM, CDR2 ANQGSEA. This CDR3 is built from 15 residues. V was cut by 2 bases and J by 1 base, with 14 bases left in between. Sequencing libraries made from TCR beta cDNA carried unique molecular identifiers. The authors obtained 500,000 or so cDNA molecules from approximately 1 to 10 million T cells. Via MiXCR, TCRdb re-called the PCR reads, giving one row per CDR3 protein. Of approximately 360,000 distinct CDR3 sequences in the sample, roughly 30% are singletons; the top ten hold around an eighth. The sample comprised blood. This TCR was recovered from a girl aged 10 to 17 with multiple sclerosis. The chain recombines TRBV29-1 with TRBJ2-5; D is perhaps TRBD1 or TRBD2 (5 bases each). CDR3 bases: TGCAGCGTTGAATTCGGGGCTACCCCCCAAGAGACCCAGTACTTC. Residues: CSVEFGATPQETQYF. The full variable domain, with the rest looked up from reference TRBV29-1 and TRBJ2-5, is SAVISQKPSRDICQRGTSLTIQCQVDSQVTMMFWYRQQPGQSLTLIATANQGSEATYESGFVIDKFPISRPNLTFSTLTVSNMSPEDSSIYLCSVEFGATPQETQYFGPGTRLLVL.